The 11 T cell receptor beta chains reported below all come from one sample, sequenced in a study of blood T cell repertoires in COVID-19. Clones were sequenced by immunoSEQ multiplex PCR, and TCRdb holds only the in-frame ones, with some missing. Of around 200,000 clones listed, under 80% are singletons. The material sequenced was peripheral blood. These receptors were collected from a man between 50 and 59 years old who had recovered from COVID-19.

The chain uses TRBV9 and TRBJ1-1; D gene uncertain. CDR3 length: 14 residues. The V and J ends lost 1 base and 1 base respectively, with 8 bases between them. Germline CDR1 is SGDLS and CDR2 is YYNGEE. The CDR3 reads CASSVQTENTEAFF. In DNA form, the CDR3 reads TGTGCCAGCAGCGTACAAACAGAGAACACTGAAGCTTTCTTT.

The J gene is TRBJ2-7, the V gene TRBV7-2; TRBD2 matches at 13 bases. CDR1 SGHTA and CDR2 FQGNSA come from the germline V gene. This CDR3 has 17 residues. Losses at the gene ends were 1 base for V and 2 bases for J; bases not matched to a gene: 5. The CDR3: CASSLGTSGRDTYEQYF. CDR3 nucleotides: TGTGCCAGCAGCTTAGGCACTAGCGGGAGGGATACCTACGAGCAGTACTTC.

Regarding this clone: The same CDR3 also results from other DNA sequences found in this sample. CDR3 protein: CASSPRGRYEQYF. CDR3 DNA: TGTGCCAGCAGCCCCCGGGGTAGGTACGAGCAGTACTTC. This rearrangement joins TRBV4-2 to TRBJ2-7, with a weak D call TRBD2 (5 bases). Trimming took 4 bases from V and 4 from J, leaving 11 bases between them. Germline V gene sequence: CDR1 LGHNA, CDR2 YNFKEQ. The length of the CDR3 is 13 residues.

For the CDR3, the DNA is TGTGCCAGCAGCTTATTGGTCAGGGTACGACGAACCTACGAGCAGTACTTC. It translates to CASSLLVRVRRTYEQYF. This rearrangement joins TRBV7-2 to TRBJ2-7, with a possible D match to TRBD1 (5 bases). The CDR3 sequence is 17 residues long. The ends were cut back, 2 bases at V and 2 bases at J, with 19 bases in the middle. Germline assignment: CDR1 SGHTA and CDR2 FQGNSA.

This sequence joins TRBV7-8 and TRBJ1-1; D is possibly TRBD1 (5 bases). V shed 7 bases and J shed 0 bases, with 21 bases lying between them. Germline V lookup: CDR1 SGHVS, CDR2 FQNEAQ. The CDR3 runs to 17 residues. This chain's CDR3 is CASTIDRAVSMNTEAFF. CDR3 sequence (DNA): TGTGCCAGCACCATCGACAGAGCCGTCAGTATGAACACTGAAGCTTTCTTT.

V and J are TRBV14 and TRBJ2-7; D not resolved. V lost 4 bases and J lost 6, with 13 bases in between. The CDR3 runs 13 residues. CDR1 is SGHDN, CDR2 FVKESK, per germline. CDR3 in DNA: TGTGCCAGCAGCCCCGACCTTTGGGCCGAGCAGTACTTC. Translated: CASSPDLWAEQYF.

This clone was detected once. CDR3 amino acids: CAADEQYF. CDR3 bases: TGCGCCGCAGACGAGCAGTACTTC. J is TRBJ2-7 and V is TRBV23-1; D not resolved. TRBV23-1 qualifies as an ORF whose function is uncertain. Between the trimmed V and J ends, which lost 11 bases and 5 bases, there was a span of 4 bases. The CDR3 sequence is 8 residues long.

The V call is TRBV27, the J call TRBJ2-4; TRBD2 aligns across 11 bases. Looked up from germline, CDR1 is MNHEY and CDR2 is SMNVEV (reference sequence). V dropped 5 bases and J dropped 0; count of bases not matched to a gene: 3. The CDR3 covers 16 residues. DNA of the CDR3: TGTGCCAGCAGTACCGGGACTAGCGGAGCCAAAAACATTCAGTACTTC. The encoded protein is CASSTGTSGAKNIQYF.

Of note for this clone: The identical CDR3 is also encoded by other nucleotide sequences in the sample. V usage is TRBV3-1 (or the pseudogene TRBV3-2) and J usage is TRBJ2-7, with TRBD1 matching 9 bases. CDR3 size: 14 residues. CDR1 and CDR2 from the germline V gene are LGHDT and YNNKEL (reference sequence). The V gene end was trimmed by 5 bases and the J gene end by 4 bases; junction bases not matched to a gene: 6. CDR3 residues: CASSRDREAYEQYF. The CDR3 nucleotides are TGTGCCAGCAGCAGGGACAGGGAGGCTTACGAGCAGTACTTC.

Comment on this clone: This CDR3 is also generated by other DNA sequences in the sample. This chain's CDR3 is CASSRTSGYQETQYF. Here the CDR3 DNA reads TGCGCCAGCAGCCGGACTAGCGGATACCAAGAGACCCAGTACTTC. The rearrangement uses TRBV5-1 and TRBJ2-5, with 10 bases matching TRBD2. The V gene end was trimmed by 4 bases and the J gene end by 0 bases; junction bases not matched to a gene: 3. The CDR3 runs 15 residues. CDR1 is SGHRS, CDR2 YFSETQ, per germline.

The chain joins TRBV10-3 to TRBJ2-3; 12 bases are a match to TRBD2. V lost 4 bases and J lost 6; bases outside the gene matches: 5. The CDR3 consists of 15 residues. Germline V gene sequence: CDR1 ENHRY, CDR2 SYGVKD. For the CDR3, the DNA is TGTGCCATCAGTGGACTAGCGGGAGTAATTGATACGCAGTATTTT. Protein sequence: CAISGLAGVIDTQYF.